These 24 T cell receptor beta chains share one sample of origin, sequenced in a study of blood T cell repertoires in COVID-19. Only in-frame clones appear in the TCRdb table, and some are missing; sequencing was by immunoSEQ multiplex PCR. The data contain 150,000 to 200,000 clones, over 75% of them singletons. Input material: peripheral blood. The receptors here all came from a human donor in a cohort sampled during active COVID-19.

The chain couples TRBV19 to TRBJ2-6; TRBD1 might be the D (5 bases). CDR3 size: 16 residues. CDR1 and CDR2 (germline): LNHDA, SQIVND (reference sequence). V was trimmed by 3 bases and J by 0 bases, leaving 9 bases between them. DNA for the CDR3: TGTGCCAGTAGTATTGGGGCCAACTCTGGGGCCAACGTCCTGACTTTC. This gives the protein CASSIGANSGANVLTF.

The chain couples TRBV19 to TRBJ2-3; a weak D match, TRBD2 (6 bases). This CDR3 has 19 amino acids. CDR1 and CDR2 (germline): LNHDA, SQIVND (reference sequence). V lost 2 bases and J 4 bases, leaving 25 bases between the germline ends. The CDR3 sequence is CASSIRAPGGSSRPDTQYF. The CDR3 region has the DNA TGTGCCAGTAGTATACGGGCCCCCGGGGGTAGCAGTCGCCCAGATACGCAGTATTTT. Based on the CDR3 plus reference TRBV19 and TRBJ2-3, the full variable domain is DGGITQSPKYLFRKEGQNVTLSCEQNLNHDAMYWYRQDPGQGLRLIYYSQIVNDFQKGDIAEGYSVSREKKESFPLTVTSAQKNPTAFYLCASSIRAPGGSSRPDTQYFGPGTRLTVL.

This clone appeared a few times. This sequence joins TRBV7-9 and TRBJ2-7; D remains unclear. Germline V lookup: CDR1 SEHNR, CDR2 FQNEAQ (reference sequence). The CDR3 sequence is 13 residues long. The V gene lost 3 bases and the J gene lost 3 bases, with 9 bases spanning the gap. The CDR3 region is CASSLAVGYEQYF. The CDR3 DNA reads TGTGCCAGCAGCTTGGCAGTTGGCTACGAGCAGTACTTC.

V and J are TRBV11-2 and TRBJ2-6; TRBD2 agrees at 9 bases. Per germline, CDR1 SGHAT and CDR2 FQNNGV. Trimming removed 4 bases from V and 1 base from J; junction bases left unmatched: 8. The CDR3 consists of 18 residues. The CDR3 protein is CASSSGTSHKSGANVLTF. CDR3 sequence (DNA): TGTGCCAGCAGCTCCGGGACTAGCCATAAATCTGGGGCCAACGTCCTGACTTTC.

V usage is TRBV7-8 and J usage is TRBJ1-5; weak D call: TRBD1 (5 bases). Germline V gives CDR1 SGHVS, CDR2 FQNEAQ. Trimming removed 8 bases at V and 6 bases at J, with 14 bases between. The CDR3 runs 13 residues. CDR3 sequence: CASSLGQSQPQHF. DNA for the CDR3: TGTGCCAGCTCCCTGGGGCAGAGTCAGCCCCAGCATTTT.

CDR3 sequence: CSGSTGQWGKNIQYF. The CDR3 nucleotides are TGCAGCGGGAGCACAGGGCAGTGGGGCAAAAACATTCAGTACTTC. The chain employs TRBV29-1 and TRBJ2-4; D might be TRBD1 (6 bases). CDR1 SQVTM and CDR2 ANQGSEA come from the germline V gene. V was cut by 7 bases and J by 3 bases, with 19 bases left in between. The CDR3 consists of 15 residues.

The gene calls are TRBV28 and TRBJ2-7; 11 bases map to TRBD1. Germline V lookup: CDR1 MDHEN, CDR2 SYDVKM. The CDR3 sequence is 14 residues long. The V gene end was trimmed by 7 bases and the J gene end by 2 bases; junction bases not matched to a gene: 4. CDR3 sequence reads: CASTPGQGAYEQYF. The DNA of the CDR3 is TGTGCCAGCACCCCGGGACAGGGGGCCTACGAGCAGTACTTC.

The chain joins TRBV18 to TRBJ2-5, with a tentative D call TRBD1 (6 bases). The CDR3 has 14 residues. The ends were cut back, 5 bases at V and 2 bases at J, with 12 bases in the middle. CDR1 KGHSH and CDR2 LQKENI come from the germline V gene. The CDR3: CASSIRTAQETQYF. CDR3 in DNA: TGTGCCAGCTCAATTAGGACAGCACAAGAGACCCAGTACTTC.

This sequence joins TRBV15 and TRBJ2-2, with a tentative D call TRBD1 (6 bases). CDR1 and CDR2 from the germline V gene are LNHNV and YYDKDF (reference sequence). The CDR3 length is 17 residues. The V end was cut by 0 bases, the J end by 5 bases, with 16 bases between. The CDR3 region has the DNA TGTGCCACCAGCAGAGATTGGTCCAGGGGATGGACCGGGGAGCTGTTTTTT. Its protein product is CATSRDWSRGWTGELFF.

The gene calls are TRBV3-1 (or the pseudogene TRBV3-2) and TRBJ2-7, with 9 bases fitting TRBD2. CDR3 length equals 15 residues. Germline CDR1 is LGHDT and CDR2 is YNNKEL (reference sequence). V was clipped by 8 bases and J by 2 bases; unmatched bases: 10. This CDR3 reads CASRKGASGAYEQYF. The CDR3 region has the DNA TGTGCCAGCCGAAAAGGGGCTAGCGGGGCCTACGAGCAGTACTTC.

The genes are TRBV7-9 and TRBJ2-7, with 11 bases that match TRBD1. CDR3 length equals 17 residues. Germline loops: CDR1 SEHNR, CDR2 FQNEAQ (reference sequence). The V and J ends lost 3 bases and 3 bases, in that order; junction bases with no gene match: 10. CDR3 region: CASSFRDRGVWGYEQYF. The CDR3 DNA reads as TGTGCCAGCAGCTTCCGGGACAGGGGGGTCTGGGGCTACGAGCAGTACTTC.

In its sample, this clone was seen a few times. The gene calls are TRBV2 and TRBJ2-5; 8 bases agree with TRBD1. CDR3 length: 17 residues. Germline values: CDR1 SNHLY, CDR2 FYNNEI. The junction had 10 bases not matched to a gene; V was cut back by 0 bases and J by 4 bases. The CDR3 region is CASSEAPGTGVGETQYF. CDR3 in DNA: TGTGCCAGCAGTGAAGCCCCCGGGACAGGAGTTGGAGAGACCCAGTACTTC. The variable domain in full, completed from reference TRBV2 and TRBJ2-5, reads EPEVTQTPSHQVTQMGQEVILRCVPISNHLYFYWYRQILGQKVEFLVSFYNNEISEKSEIFDDQFSVERPDGSNFTLKIRSTKLEDSAMYFCASSEAPGTGVGETQYFGPGTRLLVL.

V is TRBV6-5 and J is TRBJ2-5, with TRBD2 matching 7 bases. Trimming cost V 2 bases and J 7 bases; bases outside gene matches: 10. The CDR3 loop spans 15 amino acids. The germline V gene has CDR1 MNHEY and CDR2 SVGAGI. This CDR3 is CASSYGGPGGGTQYF. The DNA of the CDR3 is TGTGCCAGCAGTTACGGTGGGCCGGGGGGAGGGACCCAGTACTTC.

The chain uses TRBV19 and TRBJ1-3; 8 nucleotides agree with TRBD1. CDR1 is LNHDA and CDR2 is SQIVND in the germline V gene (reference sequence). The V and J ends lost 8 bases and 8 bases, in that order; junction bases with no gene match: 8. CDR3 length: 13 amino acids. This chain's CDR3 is CASETGDWYTIYF. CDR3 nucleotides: TGTGCCAGTGAGACAGGGGATTGGTACACCATATATTTT.

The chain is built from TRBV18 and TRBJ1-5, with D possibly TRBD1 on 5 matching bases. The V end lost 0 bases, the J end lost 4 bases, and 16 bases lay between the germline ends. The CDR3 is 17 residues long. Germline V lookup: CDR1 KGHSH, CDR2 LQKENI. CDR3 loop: CASSPPPGGVRNQPQHF. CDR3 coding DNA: TGTGCCAGCTCACCACCGCCGGGGGGGGTGCGTAATCAGCCCCAGCATTTT.

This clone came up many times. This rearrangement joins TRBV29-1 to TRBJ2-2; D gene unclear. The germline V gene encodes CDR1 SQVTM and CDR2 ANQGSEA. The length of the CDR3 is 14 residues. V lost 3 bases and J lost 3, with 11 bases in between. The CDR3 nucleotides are TGCAGCGTTGAGTGGCAGAATCACACCGGGGAGCTGTTTTTT. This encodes CSVEWQNHTGELFF.

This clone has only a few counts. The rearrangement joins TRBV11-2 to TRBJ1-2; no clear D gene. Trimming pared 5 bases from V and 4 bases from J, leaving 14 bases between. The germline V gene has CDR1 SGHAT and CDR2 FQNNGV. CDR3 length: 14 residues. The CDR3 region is CASSPPAATYGYTF. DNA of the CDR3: TGTGCCAGCAGCCCCCCAGCGGCCACCTATGGCTACACCTTC. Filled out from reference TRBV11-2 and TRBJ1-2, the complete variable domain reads EAGVAQSPRYKIIEKRQSVAFWCNPISGHATLYWYQQILGQGPKLLIQFQNNGVVDDSQLPKDRFSAERLKGVDSTLKIQPAKLEDSAVYLCASSPPAATYGYTFGSGTRLTVV.

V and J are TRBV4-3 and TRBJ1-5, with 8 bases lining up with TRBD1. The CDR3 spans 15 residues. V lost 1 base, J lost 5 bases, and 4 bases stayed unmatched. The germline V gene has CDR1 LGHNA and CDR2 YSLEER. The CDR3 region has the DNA TGCGCCAGCAGCCAAGGCCCAGGGGGCCATCAGCCCCAGCATTTT. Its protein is CASSQGPGGHQPQHF.

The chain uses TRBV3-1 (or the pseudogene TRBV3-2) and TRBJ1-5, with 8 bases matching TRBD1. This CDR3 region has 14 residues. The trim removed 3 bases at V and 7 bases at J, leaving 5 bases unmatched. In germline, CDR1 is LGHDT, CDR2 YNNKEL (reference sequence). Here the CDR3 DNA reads TGTGCCAGCAGCCACCTAGGGACAGGACAGCCCCAGCATTTT. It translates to CASSHLGTGQPQHF.

In DNA form, the CDR3 reads TGCAGTGCTAGTCCGGGACTAGCGACCTACGAGCAGTACTTC. Protein: CSASPGLATYEQYF. The chain recombines TRBV20-1 with TRBJ2-7; TRBD2 agrees at 10 bases. Germline trimming cut 3 bases from V and 2 bases from J; bases unmatched to any gene: 4. CDR1 is DFQATT and CDR2 is SNEGSKA in the germline V gene (reference sequence). This CDR3 spans 14 amino acids.

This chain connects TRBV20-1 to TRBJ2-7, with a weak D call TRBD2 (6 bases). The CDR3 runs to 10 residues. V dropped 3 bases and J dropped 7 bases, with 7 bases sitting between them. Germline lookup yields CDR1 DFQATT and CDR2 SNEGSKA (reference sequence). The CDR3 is CSASRGEQYF. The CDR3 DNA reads TGCAGTGCTAGTCGGGGGGAGCAGTACTTC.

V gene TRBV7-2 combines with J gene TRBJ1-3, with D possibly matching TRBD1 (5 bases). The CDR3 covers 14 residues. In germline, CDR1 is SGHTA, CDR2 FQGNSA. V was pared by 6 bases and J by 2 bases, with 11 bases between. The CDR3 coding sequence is TGTGCCAGCAGGGCTGAACAGGCTGGAAACACCATATATTTT. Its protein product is CASRAEQAGNTIYF. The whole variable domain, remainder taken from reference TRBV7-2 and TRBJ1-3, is GAGVSQSPSNKVTEKGKDVELRCDPISGHTALYWYRQSLGQGLEFLIYFQGNSAPDKSGLPSDRFSAERTGGSVSTLTIQRTQQEDSAVYLCASRAEQAGNTIYFGEGSWLTVV.

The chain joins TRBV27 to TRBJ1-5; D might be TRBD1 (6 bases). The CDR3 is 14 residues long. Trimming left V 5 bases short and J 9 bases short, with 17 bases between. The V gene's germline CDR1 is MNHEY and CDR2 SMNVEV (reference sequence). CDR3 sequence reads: CASSIRDTTWPQHF. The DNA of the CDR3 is TGTGCCAGCAGTATCCGGGACACCACTTGGCCCCAGCATTTT.

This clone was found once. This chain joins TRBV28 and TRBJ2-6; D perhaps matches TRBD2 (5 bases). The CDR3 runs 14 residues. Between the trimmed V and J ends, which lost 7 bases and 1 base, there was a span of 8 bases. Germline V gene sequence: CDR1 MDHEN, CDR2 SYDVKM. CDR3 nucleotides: TGTGCCAGCAACGGGGATTCTGGGGCCAACGTCCTGACTTTC. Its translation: CASNGDSGANVLTF.